This T cell receptor beta chain was identified in a study of T cell repertoires in cytomegalovirus infection. To note about this clonotype: Its antigen is currently unknown. A single base separates this from a much larger clone, so it may be a read error.

Study-level points and caveats: CMV-specific TCR beta clonotypes restricted by HLA-C were the ones dominating the ex vivo response.

Looked up from germline, CDR1 is SGHVS and CDR2 is FNYEAQ. The CDR3 totals 13 residues. TCRdb processed the reads anew with MiXCR; each CDR3 protein has one entry. The sample holds 110,000 to 150,000 distinct CDR3 sequences; 25% to 35% are singletons and the top ten take roughly 51%. The V gene is TRBV7-6, the J gene TRBJ2-1; TRBD1 might be the D (5 bases). The DNA matches TRBJ2-7 better at its end, which makes the J call doubtful. This sequence was found in a human donor in good health (CMV status not recorded). Some clones in this sample may be carry-over from other donors' samples. The material sequenced was CD8+ T cells from cultured PBMCs, taken from culture after CMV antigen stimulation. CDR3 nucleotide sequence: TGTGCCAGCAGCAAGACAGCGAACAATGAGCAGTACTTC. Translation: CASSKTANNEQYF.